This paragraph covers one TCR beta chain sequence. Its target is not known. The data derive from a study of CD8+CD57+ T cells in acquired aplastic anemia. Across the study: On average, sorted CD4+ and CD8+ cells gave 3 to 3.5 ug of DNA. Study-wide results and limits: Over 25 CD8+ CDR3 sequences occurred in both the patients and the controls.

Genomic DNA constituted the template upon which TCR beta VDJ and CDR3 profiling was performed. Each CDR3 protein gets one entry after TCRdb re-called the reads with MiXCR. The data contain about 150,000 distinct CDR3 sequences, about 48% of them singletons. Sequencing involved patients with CD8+CD57+ cell expansion previously shown by flow cytometry. As a group, the patients uniformly had severe acquired aplastic anemia. Among the patients, none had received any therapy at the time of blood sampling. The sequence was obtained from a human donor with aplastic anemia. The sequenced sample consisted of sorted CD4+, CD8+, or CD8+CD57+ T cells (not recorded which) from PBMCs.

This CDR3 is CATSRKTGVATRNEQFF. The CDR3 DNA follows: TGTGCCACCAGCAGAAAGACAGGGGTGGCCACAAGGAATGAGCAGTTCTTC. This chain connects TRBV15 to TRBJ2-1, with 8 nucleotides matching TRBD1. V lost 2 bases, J lost 7 bases, and 13 bases stayed unmatched. The V gene's germline CDR1 is LNHNV and CDR2 YYDKDF (reference sequence). This CDR3 has 17 residues. The full variable domain, with the rest looked up from reference TRBV15 and TRBJ2-1, is DAMVIQNPRYQVTQFGKPVTLSCSQTLNHNVMYWYQQKSSQAPKLLFHYYDKDFNNEADTPDNFQSRRPNTSFCFLDIRSPGLGDTAMYLCATSRKTGVATRNEQFFGPGTRLTVL.